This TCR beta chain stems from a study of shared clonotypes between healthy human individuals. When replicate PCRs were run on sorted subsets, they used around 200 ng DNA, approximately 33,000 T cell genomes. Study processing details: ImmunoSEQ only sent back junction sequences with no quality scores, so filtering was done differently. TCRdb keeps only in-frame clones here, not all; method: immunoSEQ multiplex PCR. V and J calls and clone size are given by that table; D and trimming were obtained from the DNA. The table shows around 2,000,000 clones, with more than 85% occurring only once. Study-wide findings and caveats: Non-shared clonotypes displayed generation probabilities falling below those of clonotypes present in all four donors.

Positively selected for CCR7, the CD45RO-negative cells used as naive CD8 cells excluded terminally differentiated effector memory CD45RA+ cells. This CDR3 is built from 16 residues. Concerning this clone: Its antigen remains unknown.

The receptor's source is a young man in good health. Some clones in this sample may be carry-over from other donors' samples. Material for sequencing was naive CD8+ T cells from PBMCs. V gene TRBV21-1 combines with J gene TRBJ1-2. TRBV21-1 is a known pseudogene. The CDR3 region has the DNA TGTGCCAGCAGCAAAAAATCCCCCGGGCTTGGATATGGCTACACCTTC. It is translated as CASSKKSPGLGYGYTF.